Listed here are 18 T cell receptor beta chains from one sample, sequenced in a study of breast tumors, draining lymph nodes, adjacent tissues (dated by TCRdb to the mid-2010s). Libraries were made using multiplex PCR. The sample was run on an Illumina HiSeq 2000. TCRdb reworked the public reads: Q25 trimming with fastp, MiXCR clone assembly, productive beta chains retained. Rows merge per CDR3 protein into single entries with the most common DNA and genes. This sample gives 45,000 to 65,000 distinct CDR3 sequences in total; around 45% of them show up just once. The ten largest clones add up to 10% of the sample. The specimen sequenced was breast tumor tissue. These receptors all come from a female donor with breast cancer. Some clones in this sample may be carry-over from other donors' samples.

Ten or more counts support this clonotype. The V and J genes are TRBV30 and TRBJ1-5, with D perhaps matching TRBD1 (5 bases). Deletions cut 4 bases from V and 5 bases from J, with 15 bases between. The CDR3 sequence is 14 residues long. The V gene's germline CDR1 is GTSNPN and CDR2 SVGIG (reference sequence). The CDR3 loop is CAWTKGTRDQPQHF. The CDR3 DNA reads TGTGCCTGGACCAAAGGGACCCGGGATCAGCCCCAGCATTTT.

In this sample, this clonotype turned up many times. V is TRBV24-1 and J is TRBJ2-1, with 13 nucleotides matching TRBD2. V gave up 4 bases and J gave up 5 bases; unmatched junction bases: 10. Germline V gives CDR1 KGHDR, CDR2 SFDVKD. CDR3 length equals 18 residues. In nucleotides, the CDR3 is TGTGCCACCAGTGACCCCACTCCACTAGCGGGAGGGGACAATGAGCAGTTCTTC. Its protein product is CATSDPTPLAGGDNEQFF.

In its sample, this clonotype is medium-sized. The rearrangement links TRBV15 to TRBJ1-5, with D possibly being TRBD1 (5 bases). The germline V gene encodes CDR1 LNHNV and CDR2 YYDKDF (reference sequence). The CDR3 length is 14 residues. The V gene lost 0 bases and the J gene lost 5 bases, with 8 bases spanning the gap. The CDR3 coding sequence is TGTGCCACCAGCAGAGATTCAGGGTATCAGCCCCAGCATTTT. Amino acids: CATSRDSGYQPQHF.

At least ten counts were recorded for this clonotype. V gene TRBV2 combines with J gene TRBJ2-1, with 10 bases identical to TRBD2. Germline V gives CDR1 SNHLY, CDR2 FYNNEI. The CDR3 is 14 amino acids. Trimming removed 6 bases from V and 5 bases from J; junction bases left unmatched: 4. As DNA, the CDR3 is TGTGCCAGCAGCCGGACTAGCGGAAACAATGAGCAGTTCTTC. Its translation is CASSRTSGNNEQFF.

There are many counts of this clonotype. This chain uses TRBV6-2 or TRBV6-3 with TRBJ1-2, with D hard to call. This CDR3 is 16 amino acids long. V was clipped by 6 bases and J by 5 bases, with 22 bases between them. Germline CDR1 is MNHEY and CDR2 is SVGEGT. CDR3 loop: CASSPGSYDFGYGYTF. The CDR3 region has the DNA TGTGCCAGCAGCCCCGGATCCTACGACTTTGGGTATGGCTACACCTTC.

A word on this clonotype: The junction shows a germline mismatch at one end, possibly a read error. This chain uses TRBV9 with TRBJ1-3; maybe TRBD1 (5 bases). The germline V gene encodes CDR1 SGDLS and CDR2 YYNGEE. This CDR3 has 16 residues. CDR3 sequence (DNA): TGTGCTAGCAGGCATAACGCGGCAGGGCGAGGAAACCCCATATATTTT. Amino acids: CASRHNAAGRGNPIYF.

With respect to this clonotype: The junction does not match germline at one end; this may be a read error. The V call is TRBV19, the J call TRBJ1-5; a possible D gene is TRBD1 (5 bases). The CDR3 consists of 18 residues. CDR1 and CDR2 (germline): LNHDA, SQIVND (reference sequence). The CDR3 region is CASSILGWETDSNQPQHF. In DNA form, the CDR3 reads TGCGCCAGTAGTATTTTGGGTTGGGAGACAGATAGCAATCAGCCCCAGCATTTT.

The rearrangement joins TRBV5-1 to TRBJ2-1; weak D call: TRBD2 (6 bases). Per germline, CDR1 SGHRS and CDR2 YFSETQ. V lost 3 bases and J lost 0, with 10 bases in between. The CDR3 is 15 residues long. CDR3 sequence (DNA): TGCGCCAGCAGCTCCGGGGGTGGCTCCTACAATGAGCAGTTCTTC. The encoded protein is CASSSGGGSYNEQFF.

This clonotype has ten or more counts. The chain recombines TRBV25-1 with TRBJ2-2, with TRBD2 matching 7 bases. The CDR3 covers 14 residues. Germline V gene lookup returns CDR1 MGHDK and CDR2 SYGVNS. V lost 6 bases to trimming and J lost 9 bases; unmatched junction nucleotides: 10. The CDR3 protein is CASRDGTKFRELFF. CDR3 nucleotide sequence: TGTGCCAGCAGAGACGGGACTAAATTTCGGGAGCTGTTTTTT.

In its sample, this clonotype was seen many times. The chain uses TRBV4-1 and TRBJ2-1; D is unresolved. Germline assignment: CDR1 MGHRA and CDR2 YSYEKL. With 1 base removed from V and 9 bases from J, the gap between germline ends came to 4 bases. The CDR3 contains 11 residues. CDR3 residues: CASSQGVEQFF. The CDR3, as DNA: TGCGCCAGCAGCCAAGGCGTTGAGCAGTTCTTC.

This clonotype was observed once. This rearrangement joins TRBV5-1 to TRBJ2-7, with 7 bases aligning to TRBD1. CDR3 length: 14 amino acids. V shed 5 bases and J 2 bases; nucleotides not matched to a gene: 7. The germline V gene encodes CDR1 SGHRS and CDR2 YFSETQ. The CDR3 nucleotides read TGCGCCAGCAGTCAGGCCGGGACAGCCTACGAGCAGTACTTC. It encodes CASSQAGTAYEQYF.

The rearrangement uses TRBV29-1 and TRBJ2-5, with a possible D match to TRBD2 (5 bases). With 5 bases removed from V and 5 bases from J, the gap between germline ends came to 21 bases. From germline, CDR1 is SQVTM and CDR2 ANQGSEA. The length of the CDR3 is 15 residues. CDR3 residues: CSVLPGSNAGETQYF. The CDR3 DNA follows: TGCAGCGTTCTCCCCGGATCGAACGCGGGTGAGACCCAGTACTTC.

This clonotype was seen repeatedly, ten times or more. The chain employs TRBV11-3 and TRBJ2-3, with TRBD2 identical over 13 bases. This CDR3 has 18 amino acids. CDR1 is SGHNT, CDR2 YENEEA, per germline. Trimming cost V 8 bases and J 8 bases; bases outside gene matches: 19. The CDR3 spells CASGSGLAGADPAVTQYF. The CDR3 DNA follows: TGTGCCAGCGGCTCTGGACTAGCGGGAGCTGACCCCGCGGTTACGCAGTATTTT.

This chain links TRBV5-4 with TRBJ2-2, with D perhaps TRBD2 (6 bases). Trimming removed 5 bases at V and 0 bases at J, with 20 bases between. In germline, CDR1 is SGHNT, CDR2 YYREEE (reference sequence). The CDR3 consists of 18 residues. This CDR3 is CASSYNKTAGPNTGELFF. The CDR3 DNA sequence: TGTGCCAGCAGTTATAATAAGACAGCGGGCCCGAACACCGGGGAGCTGTTTTTT.

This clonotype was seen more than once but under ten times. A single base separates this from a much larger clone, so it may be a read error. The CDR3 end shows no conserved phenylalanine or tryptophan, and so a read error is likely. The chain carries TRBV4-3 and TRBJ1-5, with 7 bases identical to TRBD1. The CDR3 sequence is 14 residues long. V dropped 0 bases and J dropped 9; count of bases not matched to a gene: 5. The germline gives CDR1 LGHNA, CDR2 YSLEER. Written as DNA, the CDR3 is TGCGCCAGCAGCCAAGATCAGGGGGTGAGGCCCCAGCATTCT. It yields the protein CASSQDQGVRPQHS.

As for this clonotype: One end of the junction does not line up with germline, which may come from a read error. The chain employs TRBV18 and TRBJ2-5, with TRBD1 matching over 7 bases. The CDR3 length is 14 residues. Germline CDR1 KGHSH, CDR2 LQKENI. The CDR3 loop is CASLHRDSEEAQYF. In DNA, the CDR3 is TGTGCCAGCTTACACCGGGACAGCGAAGAGGCCCAGTACTTC.

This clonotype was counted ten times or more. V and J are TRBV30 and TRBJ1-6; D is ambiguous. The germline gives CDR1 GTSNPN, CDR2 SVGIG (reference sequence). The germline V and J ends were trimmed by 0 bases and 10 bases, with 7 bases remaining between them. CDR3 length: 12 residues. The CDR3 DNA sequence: TGTGCCTGGAGTGTGAACGAGTCACCCCTCCACTTT. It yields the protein CAWSVNESPLHF.

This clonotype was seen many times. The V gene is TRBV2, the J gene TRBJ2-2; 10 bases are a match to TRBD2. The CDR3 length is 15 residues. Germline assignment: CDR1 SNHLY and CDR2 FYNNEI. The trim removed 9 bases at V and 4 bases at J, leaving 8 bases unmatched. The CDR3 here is CASTMASGGTGELFF. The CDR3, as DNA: TGTGCCAGTACGATGGCTAGCGGGGGCACCGGGGAGCTGTTTTTT.